This T cell receptor beta chain was captured by sequencing in a study of immune cell composition in non-small cell lung cancer. Regarding this clone: The antigen remains undetermined.

The normal lung sample lay at least 3 cm, and maximally far, from the tumour. DNA was extracted from unsorted cell suspensions stored frozen. Study results and caveats: Squamous carcinomas (roughly 80%) more often had tumour-associated clones >0.5% than adenocarcinomas (roughly 33%).

Produced via immunoSEQ multiplex PCR; TCRdb's table is partial and in-frame only. The sample shows 15,000 to 20,000 clones, around 80% of them seen only once. The V and J ends lost 8 bases and 7 bases, in that order; junction bases with no gene match: 16. The CDR3 consists of 17 residues. Germline loops: CDR1 MDHEN, CDR2 SYDVKM. This sample was also put to use in a study of CD4 T cells in lung cancer.

The source material was non-adjacent lung tissue. This TCR came from a human donor with non-small cell lung cancer. J is TRBJ2-1 and V is TRBV28; TRBD1 agrees at 11 bases. The CDR3 sequence: CASVMDRGRIGKNEQFF. The CDR3 nucleotides are TGTGCCAGCGTCATGGACAGGGGGCGCATTGGAAAGAATGAGCAGTTCTTC.